Shown below are 27 T cell receptor beta chains from a single sample sequenced in a study of blood T cells in healthy people across ages. Through a sample-barcoded 5' primer and a J-beta primer mix, a second PCR was run for about 7 to 12 cycles. TCRdb analysed the 5' RACE reads with MiXCR anew, one entry per CDR3 protein. The sample lists under 1,100,000 distinct CDR3 sequences; 20% to 25% were seen once. These sequences were also reported in another study, on T cells of mothers and their children.

The sample was blood. Receptors originate from a girl aged 2 to 10 in good health.

This chain connects TRBV2 to TRBJ2-7; D gene uncertain. In germline, CDR1 is SNHLY, CDR2 FYNNEI. With 6 bases removed from V and 3 bases from J, the gap between germline ends came to 12 bases. This CDR3 is 13 amino acids long. CDR3 coding DNA: TGTGCCAGCAGGTCGTCAGCCTTCTACGAGCAGTACTTC. Translated: CASRSSAFYEQYF.

This clonotype has only a few counts. This chain connects TRBV7-3 to TRBJ2-5; D remains unclear. The J call is uncertain, as TRBJ2-1 better fits the DNA end. Germline V gene data show CDR1 as SGHTA and CDR2 as FQGTGA. The CDR3 length is 15 residues. The CDR3 bases are TGTGCCAGCAGCTTCCTCCTTGGACGAAACAATGAGCAGTTCTTC. Translating it yields CASSFLLGRNNEQFF.

This clonotype was counted between two and nine times. The chain combines TRBV20-1 with TRBJ2-5, with D possibly being TRBD1 or TRBD2 (5 bases each). This CDR3 is built from 14 residues. V shed 3 bases and J shed 4 bases, with 15 bases lying between them. Germline CDR1 DFQATT, CDR2 SNEGSKA (reference sequence). CDR3 sequence (DNA): TGCAGTGCTAGGGGGGTGGGGCTAGGAGAGACCCAGTACTTC. Amino acids: CSARGVGLGETQYF.

CDR3 sequence: CASSQRGADYEQYF. CDR3 DNA: TGCGCCAGCAGCCAAAGGGGAGCGGACTACGAGCAGTACTTC. The rearrangement joins TRBV4-1 to TRBJ2-7; D might be TRBD1 or TRBD2, each matching 5 bases. Trimming took 2 bases from V and 3 from J, leaving 11 bases between them. CDR1 is MGHRA, CDR2 YSYEKL, per germline. This CDR3 region has 14 residues.

This chain links TRBV6-5 with TRBJ1-1; TRBD1 might be the D (5 bases). The CDR3 covers 12 residues. Trimming removed 6 bases from V and 5 bases from J, with 10 bases in between. Germline loops: CDR1 MNHEY, CDR2 SVGAGI. The CDR3 sequence is CASRPGSTEAFF. CDR3 in DNA: TGTGCCAGCAGACCAGGGAGTACTGAAGCTTTCTTT.

The chain has TRBV4-1 and TRBJ1-5; D call uncertain. Germline V gives CDR1 MGHRA, CDR2 YSYEKL. The V end lost 4 bases, the J end lost 0 bases, and 10 bases lay between the germline ends. The CDR3 is 15 amino acids. The CDR3 DNA follows: TGCGCCAGCAGCCTTGTCTCGGATAGCAATCAGCCCCAGCATTTT. Amino acid sequence: CASSLVSDSNQPQHF.

This clonotype has more than one count but fewer than ten. The CDR3 loop is CASKQTGGNTEAFF. DNA for the CDR3: TGTGCCAGCAAACAGACCGGGGGAAACACTGAAGCTTTCTTT. This chain uses TRBV6-1 with TRBJ1-1, with D perhaps matching TRBD1 (5 bases). Trimming took 7 bases from V and 2 from J, leaving 14 bases between them. The CDR3 contains 14 residues. The germline V gene has CDR1 MNHNS and CDR2 SASEGT.

The V gene is TRBV7-2, the J gene TRBJ1-2; 10 nucleotides match TRBD1. V lost 1 base to trimming and J lost 4 bases; unmatched junction nucleotides: 15. Germline values: CDR1 SGHTA, CDR2 FQGNSA. The CDR3 is 19 amino acids. CDR3 DNA sequence: TGTGCCAGCAGCTTAGTGAGCCGGACAGGGGGGGCCGTTCTCTATGGCTACACCTTC. Encoded protein: CASSLVSRTGGAVLYGYTF.

Regarding this clonotype: An end of the junction does not agree with germline; a read error may underlie this. The chain carries TRBV12-3 or TRBV12-4 and TRBJ2-3; 10 bases line up with TRBD2. There are 14 residues in the CDR3. CDR3 loop: CAGQAGGRQETQYF. The CDR3 DNA is TGTGCCGGCCAAGCGGGAGGGCGTCAAGAGACCCAGTACTTT.

The rearrangement links TRBV4-3 to TRBJ2-4; tentatively, D is TRBD1 (6 bases). V was pared by 1 base and J by 7 bases, with 8 bases between. Germline values: CDR1 LGHNA, CDR2 YSLEER. This CDR3 has 13 residues. In nucleotides, the CDR3 is TGCGCCAGCAGCCAAGGCACAGGGAACATTCAGTACTTC. Protein sequence: CASSQGTGNIQYF.

The sample holds a few counts of this clonotype. J is TRBJ2-3 and V is TRBV6-1; 14 bases are shared with TRBD2. There are 15 residues in the CDR3. Germline CDR1 is MNHNS and CDR2 is SASEGT. V lost 6 bases, J lost 6 bases, and 5 bases stayed unmatched. The CDR3 loop is CASSGTSGSWDTQYF. CDR3 DNA: TGTGCCAGCAGCGGGACTAGCGGGAGTTGGGATACGCAGTATTTT.

This clonotype was counted between two and nine times. This rearrangement joins TRBV14 to TRBJ2-7, with a weak D call TRBD1 (6 bases). Trimming cost V 3 bases and J 7 bases, with 13 bases left between them. The CDR3 is 13 residues long. The germline V gene encodes CDR1 SGHDN and CDR2 FVKESK. Here the CDR3 reads CASSQSGAREQYF. In nucleotides, the CDR3 is TGTGCCAGCAGCCAGTCAGGGGCGCGGGAGCAGTACTTC.

This sequence joins TRBV3-1 and TRBJ2-5, with no clear D. The CDR3 runs 15 residues. With 1 base removed from V and 1 base from J, the gap between germline ends came to 10 bases. CDR1 is LGHDT and CDR2 is YNNKEL in the germline V gene (reference sequence). CDR3 bases: TGTGCCAGCAGCCAAGCGTCAGCGCTCCAAGAGACCCAGTACTTC. This sequence encodes CASSQASALQETQYF.

The chain uses TRBV4-1 and TRBJ1-6; D unclear. The ends were cut back, 5 bases at V and 0 bases at J, with 14 bases in the middle. The CDR3 is 17 residues long. Germline CDR1 is MGHRA and CDR2 is YSYEKL. CDR3 DNA sequence: TGCGCCAGCAGCGACCTAAGGAAGACCTCCTATAATTCACCCCTCCACTTT. It yields the protein CASSDLRKTSYNSPLHF.

The chain recombines TRBV7-9 with TRBJ2-5; 11 bases fit TRBD2. The last part of the DNA fits TRBJ2-1 better; the J call may be wrong. CDR1 SEHNR and CDR2 FQNEAQ come from the germline V gene (reference sequence). The CDR3 extends over 17 amino acids. CDR3 nucleotide sequence: TGTGCCAGCACCCGTCAGTTTGGACTAGCGGGTGTCAATGAGCAGTTCTTC. The encoded protein is CASTRQFGLAGVNEQFF.

This clonotype was seen only a few times. The chain has TRBV10-3 and TRBJ1-2; 7 nucleotides line up with TRBD1. Trimming at V came to 6 bases and at J to 4 bases, leaving 5 bases not matched to a gene. The CDR3 sequence is 13 residues long. CDR1 ENHRY and CDR2 SYGVKD come from the germline V gene. CDR3 region: CAIRTGEGYGYTF. The CDR3 coding sequence is TGTGCCATCAGAACAGGGGAAGGCTATGGCTACACCTTC.

This clonotype has just a few counts. The rearrangement joins TRBV4-2 to TRBJ2-1, with unresolved D. The length of the CDR3 is 16 residues. CDR1 is LGHNA and CDR2 is YNFKEQ in the germline V gene. The V end was cut by 1 base, the J end by 2 bases, with 12 bases between. The chain's CDR3 is CASSQARRNPYNEQFF. CDR3 coding DNA: TGTGCCAGCAGCCAAGCGCGGCGGAACCCCTACAATGAGCAGTTCTTC.

CDR3 loop: CASSPGFNIPDTQYF. The CDR3 region has the DNA TGTGCCAGCAGCCCCGGTTTCAACATCCCAGATACGCAGTATTTT. The chain links TRBV3-1 to TRBJ2-3; no definite D call. The V gene's germline CDR1 is LGHDT and CDR2 YNNKEL (reference sequence). This CDR3 region has 15 residues. The V and J ends lost 4 bases and 4 bases respectively, with 15 bases between them.

J is TRBJ2-4 and V is TRBV6-1; tentatively, D is TRBD1 (6 bases). CDR1 and CDR2 from the germline V gene are MNHNS and SASEGT. V was trimmed by 0 bases and J by 7 bases, leaving 16 bases between them. The CDR3 runs 16 residues. Here the CDR3 DNA reads TGTGCCAGCAGTGAAGCGGTGTCCACTACAGGGAACATTCAGTACTTC. It yields the protein CASSEAVSTTGNIQYF.

The sample holds a few counts of this clonotype. The chain combines TRBV4-2 with TRBJ2-7, with TRBD2 matching 10 bases. The J call could be wrong; TRBJ2-1 is a better fit for the DNA end. Germline CDR1 LGHNA, CDR2 YNFKEQ. The CDR3 loop spans 15 amino acids. CDR3 loop: CASSQVLAGYNEQFF. Here the CDR3 DNA reads TGTGCCAGCAGCCAAGTACTAGCGGGGTACAATGAGCAGTTCTTC.

The chain recombines TRBV7-9 with TRBJ1-4, with unresolved D. Germline values: CDR1 SEHNR, CDR2 FQNEAQ (reference sequence). The CDR3 has 14 amino acids. Trimming pared 4 bases from V and 8 bases from J, leaving 14 bases between. CDR3 in DNA: TGTGCCAGCAGCTACAAAGAAGGAGGGGAAAAACTGTTTTTT. It translates to CASSYKEGGEKLFF.

This clonotype was observed a handful of times. The chain uses TRBV4-3 and TRBJ1-4; D call uncertain. V dropped 1 base and J dropped 8 bases, with 17 bases sitting between them. Per germline, CDR1 LGHNA and CDR2 YSLEER. The CDR3 length is 16 residues. The CDR3 DNA reads TGCGCCAGCAGCCAAGGGATCCAGGTCTGGGAGGAAAAACTGTTTTTT. Translated: CASSQGIQVWEEKLFF.

This clonotype was recorded a few times. This chain uses TRBV5-1 with TRBJ2-7; D might be TRBD1 (6 bases). The CDR3 has 15 amino acids. The germline V gene has CDR1 SGHRS and CDR2 YFSETQ. V was pared by 3 bases and J by 0 bases, with 13 bases between. The CDR3 spells CASSSRQELSYEQYF. The CDR3 DNA follows: TGCGCCAGCAGCTCCAGACAGGAACTCTCCTACGAGCAGTACTTC.

The gene calls are TRBV27 and TRBJ2-5, with 7 bases matching TRBD1. The J call may be mistaken, given a closer DNA end match to TRBJ2-7. The CDR3 is 15 amino acids. The germline gives CDR1 MNHEY, CDR2 SMNVEV (reference sequence). The CDR3 region has the DNA TGTGCCAGCAGTTCGTTGTATGACAGGGCCTACGAGCAGTACTTC. The encoded protein is CASSSLYDRAYEQYF.

This clonotype was recorded a few times. V and J are TRBV6-1 and TRBJ2-5; TRBD1 matches 7 bases. V gave up 3 bases and J gave up 3 bases; unmatched junction bases: 4. Germline CDR1 reads MNHNS; CDR2 reads SASEGT. The CDR3 runs 14 residues. The DNA of the CDR3 is TGTGCCAGCAGTGATAACAGGGGCAAAGAGACCCAGTACTTC. Its protein product is CASSDNRGKETQYF.

This sequence joins TRBV7-8 and TRBJ2-5; 9 positions match TRBD1. CDR3 length: 14 amino acids. V was pared by 6 bases and J by 5 bases, with 7 bases of the junction left unmatched. Germline assignment: CDR1 SGHVS and CDR2 FQNEAQ. For the CDR3, the DNA is TGTGCCAGCAGTTTTGGACAGGGGCTTGAGACCCAGTACTTC. It translates to CASSFGQGLETQYF.

This clonotype was recorded a few times. The chain joins TRBV7-2 to TRBJ1-4, with 10 bases matching TRBD1. The germline CDR1 and CDR2 sequences are SGHTA and FQGNSA. V lost 5 bases, J lost 9 bases, and 12 bases stayed unmatched. The CDR3 is 16 amino acids. The CDR3 sequence is CASSTDGGQGLKKLFF. The CDR3 DNA reads TGTGCCAGCAGCACAGACGGGGGACAGGGGCTCAAAAAACTGTTTTTT.